This T cell receptor (beta chain) was sequenced during a study of blood T cells in healthy people across ages. General study findings and limits: As age increased, TCR beta diversity per million T cells fell in a roughly linear fashion. Since the PBMCs were unsorted, naive and antigen-experienced cells could not be conclusively compared.

The junction had 5 bases not matched to a gene; V was cut back by 2 bases and J by 10 bases. The CDR3 is 14 residues long. The germline CDR1 and CDR2 sequences are MNHNY and SVGAGI (reference sequence). This clonotype showed up just a few times. Antigen unknown. A sample-barcoded 5' primer and a J-beta primer mix were used in a second PCR of about 7 to 12 cycles. Every cDNA was tagged by a template-switch adaptor with 12 random nucleotides. Sequencing of every sample gave 2.5 million or more CDR3-containing paired-end reads. TCRdb reanalysed the 5' RACE reads using MiXCR and keeps one entry per CDR3 protein. The sample shows about 1.8 million distinct CDR3 sequences, around 48% of them seen only once.

The sequencing input was blood. This TCR derives from a woman aged 40 to 50 in good health. The chain links TRBV6-6 to TRBJ1-4, with TRBD1 identical over 9 bases. The CDR3 here is CASSYGTGLGKLFF. The CDR3 coding sequence is TGTGCCAGCAGTTACGGGACAGGGTTAGGAAAACTGTTTTTT.